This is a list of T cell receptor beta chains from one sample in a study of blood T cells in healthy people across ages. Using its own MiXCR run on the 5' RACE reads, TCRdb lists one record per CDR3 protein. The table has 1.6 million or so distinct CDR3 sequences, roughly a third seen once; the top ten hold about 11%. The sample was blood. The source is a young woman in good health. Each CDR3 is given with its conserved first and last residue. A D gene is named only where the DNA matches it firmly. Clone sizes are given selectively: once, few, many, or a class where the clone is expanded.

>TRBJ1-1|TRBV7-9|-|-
TGTGCCAGCAGCTTAGATACGGGCATCACTGAAGCTTTCTTT
CASSLDTGITEAFF
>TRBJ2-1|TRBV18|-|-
TGTGCCAGCTCAGAGTCCCGATGGGTTAATGAGCAGTTCTTC
CASSESRWVNEQFF
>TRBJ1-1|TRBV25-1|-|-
TGTGCCAGCACTCCGGGGTGGCAAGGGGACACTGAAGCTTTCTTT
CASTPGWQGDTEAFF
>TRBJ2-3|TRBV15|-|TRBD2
TGTGCCACCAGCAGACCACTAGCGGGGGGTGACACAGATACGCAGTATTTT
CATSRPLAGGDTDTQYF
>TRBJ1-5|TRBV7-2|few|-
TGTGCCAGCAGCTCGGGACGGTATAGCAATCAGCCCCAGCATTTT
CASSSGRYSNQPQHF
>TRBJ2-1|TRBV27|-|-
TGTGCCAGCAGTTTGCAGTCAATTTCAAGCTCCTACAATGAGCAGTTCTTC
CASSLQSISSSYNEQFF
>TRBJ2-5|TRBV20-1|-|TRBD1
TGCAGTGCTAGAGATGACAGGGGGCTGAAGACCCAGTACTTC
CSARDDRGLKTQYF
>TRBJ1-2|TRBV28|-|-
TGTGCCAGCAGTTTACAAAGGGGAGGGCCCTATGGCTACACCTTC
CASSLQRGGPYGYTF
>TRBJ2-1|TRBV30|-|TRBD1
TGTGCCTGGATTCCACGGGACAGGGAATCTGAGCAGTTCTTC
CAWIPRDRESEQFF
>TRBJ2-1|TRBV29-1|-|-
TGCAGCACCGACAAGGGTTACAATGAGCAGTTCTTC
CSTDKGYNEQFF
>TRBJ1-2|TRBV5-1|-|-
TGCGCCAGCAGCTTGGAGGGGACGAATGGCTACACCTTC
CASSLEGTNGYTF
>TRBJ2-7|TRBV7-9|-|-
TGTGCCAGCAGCTTAGGAGCAGGGGCCCTCTGGGAGCAGTACTTC
CASSLGAGALWEQYF
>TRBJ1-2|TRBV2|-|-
TGTGCCAGCAGTAAGACGGACGTACTGATCTATGGCTACACCTTC
CASSKTDVLIYGYTF
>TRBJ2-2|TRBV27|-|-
TGTGCCAGCAGTCCCGCCGGGACGGCCTCCGGGGAGCTGTTTTTT
CASSPAGTASGELFF
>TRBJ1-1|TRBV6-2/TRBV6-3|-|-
TGTGCCAGCAGCATCACCCTTAACACTGAAGCTTTCTTT
CASSITLNTEAFF
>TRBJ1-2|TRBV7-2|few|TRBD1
TGTGCCAGCAGCCTTGCAGGGGGGGATAATGGCTACACCTTC
CASSLAGGDNGYTF
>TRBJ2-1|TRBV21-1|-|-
TGTGCCAGCACTCCCGACGGGACAGGGGTTGACAATGAGCAGTTCTTC
CASTPDGTGVDNEQFF
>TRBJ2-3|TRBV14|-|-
TGTGCCAGCAGCCCAGGGTTGTTAGATACGCAGTATTTT
CASSPGLLDTQYF
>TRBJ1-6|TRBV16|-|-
TGTGCCAGCAGCCAATCGGAGGGAAGGGTGAGTTCACCCCTCCACTTT
CASSQSEGRVSSPLHF
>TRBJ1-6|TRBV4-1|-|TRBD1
TGCGCCAGCAGCCACGAAACCGGGACAGAAGGCTTTAGCTCCTATAATTCACCCCTCCACTTT
CASSHETGTEGFSSYNSPLHF
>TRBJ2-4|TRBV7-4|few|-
TGTGCCAGCACTGAAGGGTGGCAGGTCCTTCTCTTCTGGGCCAAAAACATTCAGTACTTC
CASTEGWQVLLFWAKNIQYF
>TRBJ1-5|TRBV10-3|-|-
TGTGCCATCAGTGAGTCGTCGGGGGCGAGGAATCAGCCCCAGCATTTT
CAISESSGARNQPQHF
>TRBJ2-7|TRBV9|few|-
TGTGCCAGCAGCGAGAATCCAGGGTCTAGCTCCTACGAGCAGTACTTC
CASSENPGSSSYEQYF
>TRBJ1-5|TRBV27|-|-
TGTGCCTGCAGTTTTTCGGGGGGCTTTACTCAGCCCCAGCATTTT
CACSFSGGFTQPQHF
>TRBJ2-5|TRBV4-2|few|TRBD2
TGTGCCAGCAGCCCCGAGCGGGGGCCTCGACGGGAGACCCAGTACTTC
CASSPERGPRRETQYF
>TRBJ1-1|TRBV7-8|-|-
TGTGCCAGCAGCTTAGCGCTGGCGGGCACTGAAGCTTTCTTT
CASSLALAGTEAFF
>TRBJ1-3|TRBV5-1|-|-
TGCGCCAGCACCCCGGAGGGTTGGACTGGAAACACCATATATTTT
CASTPEGWTGNTIYF
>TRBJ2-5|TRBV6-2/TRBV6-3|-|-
TGTGCCAGCACCCAGTGGAGAGACCGAGAGACCCAGTACTTC
CASTQWRDRETQYF
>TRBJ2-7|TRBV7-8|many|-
TGTGCCAGCAGCTTAGCGCTTGTCGGGCAGGTTGAAGCCTACGAGCAGTACTTC
CASSLALVGQVEAYEQYF
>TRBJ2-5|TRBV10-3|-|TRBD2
TGTGCCATCAGTGAAAAACTAGCGGGAGGGGGGCAAGAGACCCAGTACTTC
CAISEKLAGGGQETQYF
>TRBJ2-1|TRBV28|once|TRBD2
TGTGCCGGCAGGAGCGGGGGCTCCTACAATGAGCAGTTCTTC
CAGRSGGSYNEQFF
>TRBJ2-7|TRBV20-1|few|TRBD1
TGCAGTGCTAGACATCCCGGGACAGGTTACGAGCAGTACTTC
CSARHPGTGYEQYF
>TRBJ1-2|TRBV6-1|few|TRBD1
TGTGCCAGCAGTGAAATCTGGACAGGGAACTATGGCTACACCTTC
CASSEIWTGNYGYTF
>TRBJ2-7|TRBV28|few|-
TGTGCCGGCAGTTTTGCCTTTAGCACCGACTACGAGCAGTACTTC
CAGSFAFSTDYEQYF
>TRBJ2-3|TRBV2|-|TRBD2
TGTGCCAGTTTACTAGCGGGGAGAGGAGATACGCAGTATTTT
CASLLAGRGDTQYF
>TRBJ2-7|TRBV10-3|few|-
TGTGCCATCCGGGTGGCAGGAGCCTACGAGCAGTACTTC
CAIRVAGAYEQYF
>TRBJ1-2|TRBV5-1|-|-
TGCGCCAGCAGGACGAGCAGTGGCGGCTACACCTTC
CASRTSSGGYTF
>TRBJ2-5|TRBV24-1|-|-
TGTGCCACCAGTGATTTTTTGAAAGGGCAGGGAGAGACCCAGTACTTC
CATSDFLKGQGETQYF
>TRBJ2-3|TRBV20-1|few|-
TGCAGTGCTAGAGTAGGTGGCGGTGAAGATACGCAGTATTTT
CSARVGGGEDTQYF
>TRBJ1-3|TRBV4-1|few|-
TGCGCCAGCAGCCAAGATGGAGGCTACGGAAACACCATATATTTT
CASSQDGGYGNTIYF
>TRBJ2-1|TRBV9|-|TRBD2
TGTGCCAGCAGCCCACTGGAGCGGGGGGGAAATGAGCAGTTCTTC
CASSPLERGGNEQFF
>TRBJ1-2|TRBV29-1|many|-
TGCAGCGCTCTACTTACAGTAAACTATGGCTACACCTTC
CSALLTVNYGYTF
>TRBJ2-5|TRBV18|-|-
TGTGCCAGCTCACCTTCGGACCTTCGGGAGACCCAGTACTTC
CASSPSDLRETQYF
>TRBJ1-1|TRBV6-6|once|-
TGTGCCAGCAGTCCCGCTACGGTCGTGTACACTGAAGCTTTCTTT
CASSPATVVYTEAFF
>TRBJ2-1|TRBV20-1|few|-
TGCAGTGCTAGAGAGGAGAGCCTCAATGAGCAGTTCTTC
CSAREESLNEQFF
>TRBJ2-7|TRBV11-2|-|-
TGTGCCAGCAGCTTAGAGAGGAGTGCCTACGAGCAGTACTTC
CASSLERSAYEQYF
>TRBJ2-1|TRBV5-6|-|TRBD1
TGTGCCAGCAGCCGCGGACAGGGGTATAGCAATGAGCAGTTCTTC
CASSRGQGYSNEQFF
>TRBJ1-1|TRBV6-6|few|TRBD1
TGTGCCAGCAGTTACTCTCGGACAGGGGAAGCTTTCTTT
CASSYSRTGEAFF
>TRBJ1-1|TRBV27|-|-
TGTGCCAGCACCCTACGGGGGGCGAACACTGAAGCTTTCTTT
CASTLRGANTEAFF
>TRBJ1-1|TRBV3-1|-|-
TGTGCCAGCACTTTGGGGACACGGGCTTTCTTT
CASTLGTRAFF
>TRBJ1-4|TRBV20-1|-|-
TGCAGTGCTAGAGCCCTGGACAGTAGTAATGAAAAACTGTTTTTT
CSARALDSSNEKLFF
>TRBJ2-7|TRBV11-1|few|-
TGTGCCAGCAGCTTAGCGGAACACCAAAGCAGGGGCGAGCAGTACTTC
CASSLAEHQSRGEQYF
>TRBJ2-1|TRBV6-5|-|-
TGTGCCAGCGGGACTTTTCAAAATGAGCAGTTCTTC
CASGTFQNEQFF
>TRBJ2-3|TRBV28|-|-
TGTGCCAGCAGTCTGTCAGTCTTCCCAGATACGCAGTATTTT
CASSLSVFPDTQYF
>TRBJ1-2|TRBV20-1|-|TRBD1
TGCAGTGCCCTACATACCAGGGGGTATGGCTACACCTTC
CSALHTRGYGYTF
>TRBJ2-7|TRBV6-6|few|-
TGTGCCAATAGCAAGGGGGGTTCGAACGAGCAGTACTTC
CANSKGGSNEQYF
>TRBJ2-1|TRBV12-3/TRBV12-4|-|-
TGTGCCAGCAGTTTTACAGGGAGCCATGAGCAGTTCTTC
CASSFTGSHEQFF
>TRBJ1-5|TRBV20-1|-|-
TGCAGTGCCCGGAGACGGACACCGAATCAGCCCCAGCATTTT
CSARRRTPNQPQHF
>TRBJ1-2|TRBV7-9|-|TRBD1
TGTGCCAGCAGCTTTAGGGACAGCGACCATTTCGATGGCTACACCTTC
CASSFRDSDHFDGYTF